This is a list of T cell receptor beta chains from one sample in a study of blood T cell repertoires in COVID-19. Clones were read by immunoSEQ multiplex PCR, and TCRdb kept only the in-frame ones, dropping some. The sample records 200,000 to 250,000 clones, 87% being singletons. Sequenced material: peripheral blood. The origin of the receptors is a woman aged 18 to 35 who had recovered from COVID-19. CDR3s include the opening cysteine and the closing phenylalanine or tryptophan. Each record gives: J gene, D gene, clone size, V gene, CDR3 DNA, CDR3 protein. D genes are given only for firm matches. Part of the rows lack a size; the others show once, few, many or a class for expanded clones.

TRBJ1-4 | TRBD1 | - | TRBV6-5 | TGTGCCAGCAGTTACGGCACAGGGGTTAATGAAAAACTGTTTTTT | CASSYGTGVNEKLFF
TRBJ2-5 | - | - | TRBV7-8 | TGTGCCAGCAGCTGGGGAGGCGGGATGGTAGAGACCCAGTACTTC | CASSWGGGMVETQYF
TRBJ2-7 | TRBD1 | once | TRBV5-6 | TGTGCCAGCAGCTTTCCGGGACAGGGGTGGAACGAGCAGTACTTC | CASSFPGQGWNEQYF
TRBJ2-2 | - | - | TRBV6-1 | TGTGCCAGCAGTGATGTCTCAGGAACCGGGGAGCTGTTTTTT | CASSDVSGTGELFF
TRBJ2-1 | TRBD2 | once | TRBV14 | TGTGCCAGCAGCCGGATTACTAGCGGGAGAATCTATGAGCAGTTCTTC | CASSRITSGRIYEQFF
TRBJ1-5 | TRBD1 | - | TRBV28 | TGTGCCAGCATTCATAGACAGGGGGGTGAGCCCCAGCATTTT | CASIHRQGGEPQHF
TRBJ1-2 | - | - | TRBV4-2 | TGTGCCAGCAGCCAAGAAAGAGAACAGGGCTATGGCTACACCTTC | CASSQEREQGYGYTF
TRBJ1-5 | - | - | TRBV6-5 | TGTGCCAGCAGTCCTACAGGGAACAGCAATCAGCCCCAGCATTTT | CASSPTGNSNQPQHF
TRBJ2-1 | TRBD2 | - | TRBV7-2 | TGTGCCAGCAGCTCCAATCTAGCGGGAGGTTACCATGAGCAGTTCTTC | CASSSNLAGGYHEQFF
TRBJ2-7 | - | - | TRBV18 | TGTGCCAGCTCACCAGGGACTGAACGGTACGAGCAGTACTTC | CASSPGTERYEQYF
TRBJ2-7 | - | once | TRBV6-1 | TGTGCCAGCAGTGAAAGGGGATCCACCTACGAGCAGTACTTC | CASSERGSTYEQYF
TRBJ2-1 | TRBD2 | few | TRBV6-2/TRBV6-3 | TGTGCCAGCAGCCAGGGACTAGAATCCTACAATGAGCAGTTCTTC | CASSQGLESYNEQFF
TRBJ2-7 | TRBD2 | - | TRBV23-1 | TGCGCCAGCAGGTGGGAGGGCCCCTACGAGCAGTACTTC | CASRWEGPYEQYF
TRBJ1-2 | - | once | TRBV29-1 | TGCAGCGTTGAGGTCTATCGGGGCTACACCTTC | CSVEVYRGYTF
TRBJ2-7 | - | - | TRBV19 | TGTGCCACCGGTTGGGAGGGGGCCTACGAGCAGTACTTC | CATGWEGAYEQYF
TRBJ1-1 | - | - | TRBV9 | TGTGCCAGCAGCGGCCCCGGGACAAACACTGAAGCTTTCTTT | CASSGPGTNTEAFF
TRBJ1-2 | - | many | TRBV5-4 | TGTGCCAGCAGTCCGAACGGTCGGGGGGCGGGCTATGGCTACACCTTC | CASSPNGRGAGYGYTF
TRBJ1-1 | - | - | TRBV7-9 | TGTGCCAGCAGCTTAGACACATTTGAAGCTTTCTTT | CASSLDTFEAFF
TRBJ2-7 | - | few | TRBV6-6 | TGTGCCAGCAGTCCTACCCTAGCGCACAGCTCCTACGAGCAGTACTTC | CASSPTLAHSSYEQYF
TRBJ2-5 | TRBD2 | - | TRBV5-1 | TGCGCCAGCAGCGCCCGACTAGCGCACCAAGAGACCCAGTACTTC | CASSARLAHQETQYF
TRBJ1-5 | - | - | TRBV18 | TGTGCCAGCTCACCAACGACAGGAGGTCAGCCCCAGCATTTT | CASSPTTGGQPQHF
TRBJ2-3 | TRBD1 | - | TRBV5-6 | TGTGCCAGCAGGTGGGACAGGGCCACAGATACGCAGTATTTT | CASRWDRATDTQYF
TRBJ1-2 | TRBD1 | - | TRBV5-1 | TGCGCCAGCAGCTTGGAGGACAGGGGATTCTATGGCTACACCTTC | CASSLEDRGFYGYTF
TRBJ2-7 | - | - | TRBV30 | TGTGCCTGGGTCCGGGAATCCTACGAGCAGTACTTC | CAWVRESYEQYF
TRBJ2-3 | TRBD2 | - | TRBV5-4 | TGTGCCAGCAGCTTGCGTAGCGGGAGGAGCACAGATACGCAGTATTTT | CASSLRSGRSTDTQYF
TRBJ2-3 | TRBD1 | - | TRBV4-3 | TGCGCCAGCAGCCAAGGACAGGGGAACACAGATACGCAGTATTTT | CASSQGQGNTDTQYF
TRBJ2-7 | - | - | TRBV19 | TGTGCCAGTAGTAGGTCCGGTCCGGGCTCCTACGAGCAGTACTTC | CASSRSGPGSYEQYF
TRBJ2-5 | TRBD2 | - | TRBV6-5 | TGTGCCAGCAGTTACACAGCGGGAGGAGAGACCCAGTACTTC | CASSYTAGGETQYF
TRBJ2-7 | - | - | TRBV6-5 | TGTGCCAGCAGTAGAGGACAAGCCGTCTCCTACGAGCAGTACTTC | CASSRGQAVSYEQYF